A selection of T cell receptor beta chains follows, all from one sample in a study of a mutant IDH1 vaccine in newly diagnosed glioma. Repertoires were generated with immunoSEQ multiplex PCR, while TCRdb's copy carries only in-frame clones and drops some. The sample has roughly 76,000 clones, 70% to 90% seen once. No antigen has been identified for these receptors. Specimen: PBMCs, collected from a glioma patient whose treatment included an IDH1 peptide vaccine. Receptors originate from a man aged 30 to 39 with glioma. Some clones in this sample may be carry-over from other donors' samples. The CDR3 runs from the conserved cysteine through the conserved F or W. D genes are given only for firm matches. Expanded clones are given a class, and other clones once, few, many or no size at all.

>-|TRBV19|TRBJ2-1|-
TGTGCCAGTAGTATGGGTTACAATGAGCAGTTCTTC
CASSMGYNEQFF
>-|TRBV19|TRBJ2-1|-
TGTGCCAGTAGTAGGGAGGCTCTCTACAATGAGCAGTTCTTC
CASSREALYNEQFF
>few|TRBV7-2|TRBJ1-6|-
TGTGCCAGCAGCTTAGAAGCGTATTCACCCCTCCACTTT
CASSLEAYSPLHF
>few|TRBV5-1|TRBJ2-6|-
TGCGCCAGCAGCCCGCAGCCTGGGGCCAACGTCCTGACTTTC
CASSPQPGANVLTF
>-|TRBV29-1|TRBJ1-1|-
TGCAGCATTACGGGGTACATGAACACTGAAGCTTTCTTT
CSITGYMNTEAFF
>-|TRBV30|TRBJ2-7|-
TGTGCCTGGAGCTGGCCCCACCTTAGTCGGGGCTACGAGCAGTACTTC
CAWSWPHLSRGYEQYF
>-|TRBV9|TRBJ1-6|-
TGTGCCAGCAGCCCGACGAGAGGGGAGTATTCACCCCTCCACTTT
CASSPTRGEYSPLHF
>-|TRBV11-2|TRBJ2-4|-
TGTGCCAGCAGCTTAGATCGGGAACAACTAGCCAAAAACATTCAGTACTTC
CASSLDREQLAKNIQYF
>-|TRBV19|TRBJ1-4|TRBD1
TGTGCCAAGGGACAGGGGCGAACTTCGGGTGAAAAACTGTTTTTT
CAKGQGRTSGEKLFF
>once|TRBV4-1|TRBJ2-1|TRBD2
TGCGCCAGCAGCCAAGGGGGAACTAGCGGGAGAAAGAATGAGCAGTTCTTC
CASSQGGTSGRKNEQFF
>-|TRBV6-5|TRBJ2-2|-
TGTGCCAGCAGTTATTCAGTTAATCGAGGCACCGGGGAGCTGTTTTTT
CASSYSVNRGTGELFF
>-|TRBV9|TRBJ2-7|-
TGTGCCAGCAGCAAAGGGACGGACTACGAGCAGTACTTC
CASSKGTDYEQYF
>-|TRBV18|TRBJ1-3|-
TGTGCCAGCTCACTATCGACTCTTGGAGACACCATATATTTT
CASSLSTLGDTIYF
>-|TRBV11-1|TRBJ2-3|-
TGTGCCAGCAGCTCGGGGCAGGGTATATGGACAGATACGCAGTATTTT
CASSSGQGIWTDTQYF
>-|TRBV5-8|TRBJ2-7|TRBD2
TGTGCCAGCAGCTTTAGCGGGAGGCCCCACGAGCAGTACTTC
CASSFSGRPHEQYF
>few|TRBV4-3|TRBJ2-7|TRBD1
TGCGCCAGCAGCCAAGTCACAGGGGGCTACGAGCAGTACTTC
CASSQVTGGYEQYF
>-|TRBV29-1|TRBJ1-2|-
TGCAGCGTTGAAGGAGGTCCCCGTAACTATGGCTACACCTTC
CSVEGGPRNYGYTF
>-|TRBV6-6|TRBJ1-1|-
TGTGCCAGCAGTTACGGGAGTGCGTACACTGAAGCTTTCTTT
CASSYGSAYTEAFF
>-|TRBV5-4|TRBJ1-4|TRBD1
TGTGCCAGCAGCTTGCAATGGGACAGAGATGAAAAACTGTTTTTT
CASSLQWDRDEKLFF
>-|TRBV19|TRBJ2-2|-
TGTGCCACTCAAGACAGTATCTACACCGGGGAGCTGTTTTTT
CATQDSIYTGELFF
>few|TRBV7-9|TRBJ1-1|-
TGTGCCAGCAGCTTCCGCAGTCCTGAAGCTTTCTTT
CASSFRSPEAFF
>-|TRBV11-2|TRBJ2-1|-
TGTGCCAGCAGCCCGAGCGGACACTACAATGAGCAGTTCTTC
CASSPSGHYNEQFF
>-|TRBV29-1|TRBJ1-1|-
TGCAGCGTAGCAGTAGGACAGCGGAACACTGAAGCTTTCTTT
CSVAVGQRNTEAFF